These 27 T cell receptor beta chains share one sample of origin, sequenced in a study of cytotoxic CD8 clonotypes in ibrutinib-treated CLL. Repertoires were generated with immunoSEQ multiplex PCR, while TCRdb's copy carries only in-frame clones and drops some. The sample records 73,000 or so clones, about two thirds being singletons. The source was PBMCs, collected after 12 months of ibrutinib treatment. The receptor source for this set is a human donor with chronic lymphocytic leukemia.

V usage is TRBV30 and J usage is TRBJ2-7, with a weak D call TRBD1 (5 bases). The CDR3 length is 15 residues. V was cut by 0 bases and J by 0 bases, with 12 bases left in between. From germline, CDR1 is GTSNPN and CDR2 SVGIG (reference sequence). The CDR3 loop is CAWSVGRGISYEQYF. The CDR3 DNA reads TGTGCCTGGAGTGTGGGTAGGGGAATCTCCTACGAGCAGTACTTC.

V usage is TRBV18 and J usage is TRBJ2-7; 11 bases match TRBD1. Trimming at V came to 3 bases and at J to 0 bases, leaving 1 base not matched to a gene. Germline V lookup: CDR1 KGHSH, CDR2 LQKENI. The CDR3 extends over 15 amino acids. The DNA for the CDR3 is TGTGCCAGCTCACCCGGGACAGGGGGCTCCTACGAGCAGTACTTC. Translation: CASSPGTGGSYEQYF. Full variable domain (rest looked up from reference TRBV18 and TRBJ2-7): NAGVMQNPRHLVRRRGQEARLRCSPMKGHSHVYWYRQLPEEGLKFMVYLQKENIIDESGMPKERFSAEFPKEGPSILRIQQVVRGDSAAYFCASSPGTGGSYEQYFGPGTRLTVT.

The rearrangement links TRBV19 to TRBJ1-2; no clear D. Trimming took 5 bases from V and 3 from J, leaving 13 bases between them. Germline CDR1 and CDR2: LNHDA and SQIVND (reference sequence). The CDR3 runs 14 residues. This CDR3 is CASSHTGQYYGYTF. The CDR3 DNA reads TGTGCCAGTAGTCACACTGGGCAGTACTATGGCTACACCTTC.

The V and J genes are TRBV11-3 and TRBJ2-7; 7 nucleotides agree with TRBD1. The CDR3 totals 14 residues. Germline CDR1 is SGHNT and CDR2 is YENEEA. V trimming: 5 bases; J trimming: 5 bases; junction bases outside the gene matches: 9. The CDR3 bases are TGTGCCAGCAGCCCCGGGACAGAGGGAGACGAGCAGTACTTC. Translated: CASSPGTEGDEQYF.

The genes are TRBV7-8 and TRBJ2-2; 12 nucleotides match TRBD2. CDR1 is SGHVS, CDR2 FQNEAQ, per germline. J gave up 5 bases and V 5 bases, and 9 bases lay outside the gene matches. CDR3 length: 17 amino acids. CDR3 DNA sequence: TGTGCCAGCAGCCCCCGGACTAGCGGGGCGGGGACCGGGGAGCTGTTTTTT. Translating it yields CASSPRTSGAGTGELFF.

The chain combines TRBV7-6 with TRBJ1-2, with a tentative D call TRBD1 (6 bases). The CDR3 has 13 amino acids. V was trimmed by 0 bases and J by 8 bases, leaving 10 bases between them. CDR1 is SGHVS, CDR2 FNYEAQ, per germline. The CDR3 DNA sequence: TGTGCCAGCAGCTTAGCCCAGGGGTTGGGCTACACCTTC. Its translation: CASSLAQGLGYTF.

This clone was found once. This chain's CDR3 is CASSLSGHLSGNTIYF. In DNA form, the CDR3 reads TGTGCCAGCAGCTTATCGGGACACCTCTCTGGAAACACCATATATTTT. The chain joins TRBV7-2 to TRBJ1-3, with D perhaps TRBD1 (6 bases). The CDR3 covers 16 residues. Germline V lookup: CDR1 SGHTA, CDR2 FQGNSA. V was cut by 2 bases and J by 0 bases, with 11 bases left in between.

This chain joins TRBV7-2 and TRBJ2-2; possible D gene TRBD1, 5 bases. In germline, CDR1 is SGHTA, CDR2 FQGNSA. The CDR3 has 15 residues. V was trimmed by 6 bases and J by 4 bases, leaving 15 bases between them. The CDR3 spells CASSRTGVLTGELFF. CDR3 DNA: TGTGCCAGCAGTCGTACAGGTGTCCTCACCGGGGAGCTGTTTTTT.

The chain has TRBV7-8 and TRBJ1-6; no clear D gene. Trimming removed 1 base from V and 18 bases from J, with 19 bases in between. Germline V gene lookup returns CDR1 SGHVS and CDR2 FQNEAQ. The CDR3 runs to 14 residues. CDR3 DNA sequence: TGTGCCAGCAGCTTAGGAGGGTCGGGCGCGACGCGCCACTTT. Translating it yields CASSLGGSGATRHF.

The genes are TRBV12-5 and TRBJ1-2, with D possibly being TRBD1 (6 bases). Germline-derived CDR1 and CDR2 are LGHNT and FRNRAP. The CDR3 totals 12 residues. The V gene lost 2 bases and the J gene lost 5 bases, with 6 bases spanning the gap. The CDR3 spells CASGLTGYGYTF. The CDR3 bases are TGTGCTAGTGGTTTGACAGGGTATGGCTACACCTTC.

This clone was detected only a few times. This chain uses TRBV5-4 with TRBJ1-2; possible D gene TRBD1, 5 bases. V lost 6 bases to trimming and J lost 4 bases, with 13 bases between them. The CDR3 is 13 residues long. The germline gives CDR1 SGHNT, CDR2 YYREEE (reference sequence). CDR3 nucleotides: TGTGCCAGCACCCTCCCGCAGGGCTATGGCTACACCTTC. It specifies CASTLPQGYGYTF.

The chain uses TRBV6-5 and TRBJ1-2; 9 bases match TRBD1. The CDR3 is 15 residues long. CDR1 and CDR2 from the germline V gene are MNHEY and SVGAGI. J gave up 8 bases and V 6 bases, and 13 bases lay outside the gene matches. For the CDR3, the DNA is TGTGCCAGCAGCCGAACCCACAGGGGGCAAGGAGGCTACACCTTC. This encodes CASSRTHRGQGGYTF.

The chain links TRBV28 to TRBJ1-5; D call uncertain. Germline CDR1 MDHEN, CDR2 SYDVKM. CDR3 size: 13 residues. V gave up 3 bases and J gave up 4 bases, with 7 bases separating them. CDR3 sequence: CASSLTANQPQHF. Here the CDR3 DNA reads TGTGCCAGCAGTTTGACCGCGAATCAGCCCCAGCATTTT.

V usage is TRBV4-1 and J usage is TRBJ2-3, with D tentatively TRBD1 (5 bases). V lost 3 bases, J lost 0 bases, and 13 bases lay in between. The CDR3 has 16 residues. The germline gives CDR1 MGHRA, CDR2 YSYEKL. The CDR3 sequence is CASSHWGGSSTDTQYF. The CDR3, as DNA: TGCGCCAGCAGCCATTGGGGCGGTTCGAGCACAGATACGCAGTATTTT.

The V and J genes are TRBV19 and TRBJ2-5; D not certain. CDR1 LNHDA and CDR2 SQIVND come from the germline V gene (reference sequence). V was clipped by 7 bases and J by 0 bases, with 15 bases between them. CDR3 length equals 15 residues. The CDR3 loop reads CASTLKGRNQETQYF. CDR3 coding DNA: TGTGCCAGTACCTTAAAGGGCAGAAACCAAGAGACCCAGTACTTC.

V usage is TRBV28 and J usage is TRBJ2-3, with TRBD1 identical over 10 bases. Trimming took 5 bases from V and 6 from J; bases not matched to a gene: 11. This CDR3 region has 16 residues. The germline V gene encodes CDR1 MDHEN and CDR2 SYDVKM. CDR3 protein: CASSHQGTGVRDTQYF. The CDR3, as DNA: TGTGCCAGCAGTCACCAGGGGACAGGGGTAAGGGATACGCAGTATTTT.

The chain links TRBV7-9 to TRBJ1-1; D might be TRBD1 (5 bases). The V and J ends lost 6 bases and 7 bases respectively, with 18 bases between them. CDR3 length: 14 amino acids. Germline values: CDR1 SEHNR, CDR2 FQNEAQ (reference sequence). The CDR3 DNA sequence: TGTGCCAGCAGGCGGGGGATGGTTGGGGTTGAAGCTTTCTTT. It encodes CASRRGMVGVEAFF. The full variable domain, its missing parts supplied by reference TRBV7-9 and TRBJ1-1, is DTGVSQNPRHKITKRGQNVTFRCDPISEHNRLYWYRQTLGQGPEFLTYFQNEAQLEKSRLLSDRFSAERPKGSFSTLEIQRTEQGDSAMYLCASRRGMVGVEAFFGQGTRLTVV.

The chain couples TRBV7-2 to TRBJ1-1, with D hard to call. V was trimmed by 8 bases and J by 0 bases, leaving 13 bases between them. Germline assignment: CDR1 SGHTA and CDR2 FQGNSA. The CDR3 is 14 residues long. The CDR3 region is CASVLTAVNTEAFF. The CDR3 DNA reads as TGTGCCAGCGTGCTTACAGCGGTGAACACTGAAGCTTTCTTT. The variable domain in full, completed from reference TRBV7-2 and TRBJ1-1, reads GAGVSQSPSNKVTEKGKDVELRCDPISGHTALYWYRQSLGQGLEFLIYFQGNSAPDKSGLPSDRFSAERTGGSVSTLTIQRTQQEDSAVYLCASVLTAVNTEAFFGQGTRLTVV.

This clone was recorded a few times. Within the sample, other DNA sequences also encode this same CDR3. For the CDR3, the DNA is TGCGCCAGCAGCTTGGCTCTGGGGAACTATGGCTACACCTTC. Amino acids: CASSLALGNYGYTF. V is TRBV5-1 and J is TRBJ1-2; D is undetermined. This CDR3 spans 14 amino acids. V was cut by 0 bases and J by 2 bases, with 8 bases left in between. Germline CDR1 and CDR2: SGHRS and YFSETQ.

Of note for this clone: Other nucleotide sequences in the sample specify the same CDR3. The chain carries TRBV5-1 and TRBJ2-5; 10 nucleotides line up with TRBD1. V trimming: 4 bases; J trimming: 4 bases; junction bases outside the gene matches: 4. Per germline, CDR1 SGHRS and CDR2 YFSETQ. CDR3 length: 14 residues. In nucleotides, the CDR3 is TGCGCCAGCAGCCGGGACAGGGGAGGAGAGACCCAGTACTTC. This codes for CASSRDRGGETQYF.

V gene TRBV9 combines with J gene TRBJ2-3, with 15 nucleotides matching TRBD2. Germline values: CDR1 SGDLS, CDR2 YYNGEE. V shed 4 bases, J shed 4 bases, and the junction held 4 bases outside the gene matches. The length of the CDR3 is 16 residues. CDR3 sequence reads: CASSFRTSGGADTQYF. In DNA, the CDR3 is TGTGCCAGCAGCTTCAGGACTAGCGGGGGGGCAGATACGCAGTATTTT.

For the CDR3, the DNA is TGTGCCAGCAGCCCGCCGACAGGGATGAACACCGGGGAGCTGTTTTTT. It codes for CASSPPTGMNTGELFF. This chain uses TRBV28 with TRBJ2-2; 7 bases line up with TRBD1. Per the germline V gene, CDR1 is MDHEN and CDR2 is SYDVKM. The CDR3 contains 16 residues. V shed 6 bases and J 1 base; nucleotides not matched to a gene: 8.

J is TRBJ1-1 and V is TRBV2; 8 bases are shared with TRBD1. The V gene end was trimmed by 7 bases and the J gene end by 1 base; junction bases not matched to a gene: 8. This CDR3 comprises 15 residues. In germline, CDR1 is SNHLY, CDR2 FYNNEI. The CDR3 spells CASIPTGVWNTEAFF. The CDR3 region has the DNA TGTGCCAGCATCCCGACAGGGGTCTGGAACACTGAAGCTTTCTTT.

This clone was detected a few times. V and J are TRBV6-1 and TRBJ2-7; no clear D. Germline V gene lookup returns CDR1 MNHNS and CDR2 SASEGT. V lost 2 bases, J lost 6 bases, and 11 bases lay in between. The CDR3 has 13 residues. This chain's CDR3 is CASSERSQIEQYF. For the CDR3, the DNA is TGTGCCAGCAGTGAAAGGTCCCAGATCGAGCAGTACTTC.

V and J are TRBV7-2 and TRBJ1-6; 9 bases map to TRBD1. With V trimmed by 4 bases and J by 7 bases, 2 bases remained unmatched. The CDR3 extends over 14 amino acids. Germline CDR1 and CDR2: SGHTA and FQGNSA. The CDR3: CASSSDRGNSPLHF. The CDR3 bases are TGTGCCAGCAGCTCCGACAGGGGGAATTCACCCCTCCACTTT. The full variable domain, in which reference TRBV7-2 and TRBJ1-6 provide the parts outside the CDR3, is GAGVSQSPSNKVTEKGKDVELRCDPISGHTALYWYRQSLGQGLEFLIYFQGNSAPDKSGLPSDRFSAERTGGSVSTLTIQRTQQEDSAVYLCASSSDRGNSPLHFGNGTRLTVT.

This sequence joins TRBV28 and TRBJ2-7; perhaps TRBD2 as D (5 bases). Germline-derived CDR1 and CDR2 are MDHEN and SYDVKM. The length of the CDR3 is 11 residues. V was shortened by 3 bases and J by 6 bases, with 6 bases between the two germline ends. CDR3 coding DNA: TGTGCCAGCAGTTTTGGGAGCGAGCAGTACTTC. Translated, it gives CASSFGSEQYF.

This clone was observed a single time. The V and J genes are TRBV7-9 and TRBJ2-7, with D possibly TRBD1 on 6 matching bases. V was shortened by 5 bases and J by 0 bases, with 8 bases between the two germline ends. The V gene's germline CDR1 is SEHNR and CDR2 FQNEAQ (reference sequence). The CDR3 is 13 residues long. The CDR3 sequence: CASSRDTSYEQYF. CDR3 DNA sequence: TGTGCCAGCAGCCGGGACACCTCCTACGAGCAGTACTTC.